This T cell receptor (beta chain) is drawn from a study of T cells in Graves' hyperthyroidism and ophthalmopathy. Note on this clonotype: Its specificity is not known.

Whole-study results and caveats: Ophthalmopathy got predicted by the model a median roughly six months before its onset.

RNA transcripts served as the template for amplifying TCR beta CDR3 regions. The TCR CDR3 first-round RT-PCR relied on the HTBI primer set. TCRdb fed the multiplex PCR reads into MiXCR, producing one record per CDR3 protein. The table includes about 350,000 distinct CDR3 sequences, around a sixth detected once. The germline V and J ends were trimmed by 5 bases and 1 base, with 8 bases remaining between them. Germline V CDR1 and CDR2: MNHNS, SASEGT. This CDR3 comprises 13 residues. Diagnosing involved the use of clinical symptoms, serum thyroxine and TRAb, thyroid ultrasound and orbital computed tomography. The PBMCs had their origin in 10 ml of fresh peripheral blood.

Sequencing was carried out using blood. The chain joins TRBV6-1 to TRBJ1-1; D not certain. The receptor was isolated from a middle-aged woman with Graves' ophthalmopathy. The CDR3 reads CASSPNWNTEAFF. The CDR3 coding sequence is TGTGCCAGCAGTCCGAACTGGAACACTGAAGCTTTCTTT.